The TCR beta chain described here comes from a study of post-analysis software for immune sequencing data. At the level of the study: The courses of disease that were included comprised relapsing-remitting, secondary progressive and progressive-relapsing multiple sclerosis. Study observations and caveats: Significantly lower normalized Chao1 diversity was found in patients with multiple sclerosis relative to controls. Five or six TRBV segments appeared more often in patients than in controls, and TRBV5-6, TRBV5-1 and TRBV20-1 were among these.

Unique molecular identifiers featured in each of the TCR beta cDNA libraries. One entry per CDR3 protein, called by TCRdb with MiXCR from the PCR reads. This table holds 820,000 or so distinct CDR3 sequences, about 50% found once. J lost 4 bases, V lost 6 bases, and 11 bases had no gene match. Germline V lookup: CDR1 DFQATT, CDR2 SNEGSKA (reference sequence). The CDR3 runs 15 residues. Comments on this clonotype: Its antigen remains unknown.

The chain recombines TRBV20-1 with TRBJ2-5, with 10 bases matching TRBD2. This clonotype was obtained from a girl aged 10-17 years with multiple sclerosis. Sequenced: blood. The CDR3 region has the DNA TGCAGTGCCGCAACGGCCCCTAGCGGGAGAGAGACCCAGTACTTC. Its protein is CSAATAPSGRETQYF.